These 2 T cell receptor beta chains came from one sample sequenced in a study of blood T cell repertoires in COVID-19. The assay was immunoSEQ multiplex PCR, and TCRdb's table has in-frame clones only and misses some. The repertoire has 85,000 to 130,000 clones, more than 85% of them found once; the top ten carry 0.85% to 1%. Specimen: peripheral blood. These receptors originate from a man aged 55 to 70 with acute or convalescent COVID-19.

The chain carries TRBV2 and TRBJ1-4; 7 positions agree with TRBD1. J was trimmed by 6 bases and V by 6 bases; bases with no gene match: 4. Germline CDR1 reads SNHLY; CDR2 reads FYNNEI. This CDR3 has 13 amino acids. The CDR3 reads CASRGGQYEKLFF. DNA for the CDR3: TGTGCCAGCAGGGGGGGACAGTATGAAAAACTGTTTTTT.

The chain is built from TRBV29-1 and TRBJ2-5, with TRBD2 matching 9 bases. V was pared by 3 bases and J by 5 bases, with 4 bases of the junction left unmatched. CDR1 SQVTM and CDR2 ANQGSEA come from the germline V gene. The CDR3 is made up of 13 amino acids. As DNA, the CDR3 is TGCAGCGTTGAGATTAGCGGGAGTGAGACCCAGTACTTC. This codes for CSVEISGSETQYF.